One and the same sample provided the 31 T cell receptor beta chains below, sequenced in a study of cytomegalovirus exposure and HLA in healthy donors. PCR employed 60 Vbeta and 13 Jbeta primers. Profiling relied on immunoSEQ multiplex PCR, and the TCRdb table lists in-frame clones only, not all of them. The sample lists some 130,000 clones, 65% to 85% occurring once. Sequencing was carried out using PBMCs. These receptors were collected from a woman aged 40 to 50 in good health and CMV-seronegative.

V usage is TRBV2 and J usage is TRBJ1-1; 7 bases are a match to TRBD1. From germline, CDR1 is SNHLY and CDR2 FYNNEI. V gave up 5 bases and J gave up 3 bases; unmatched junction bases: 3. The CDR3 has 13 amino acids. CDR3 region: CASSLQGYTEAFF. Written as DNA, the CDR3 is TGTGCCAGCAGTTTACAGGGGTACACTGAAGCTTTCTTT.

Written as DNA, the CDR3 is TGCAGCGTTGGGTTTATGACAGGGGGGTCCGGGGAGCTGTTTTTT. Translation gives CSVGFMTGGSGELFF. V is TRBV29-1 and J is TRBJ2-2; TRBD1 agrees at 9 bases. This CDR3 comprises 15 residues. V shed 4 bases, J shed 6 bases, and the junction held 9 bases outside the gene matches. The V gene's germline CDR1 is SQVTM and CDR2 ANQGSEA.

The rearrangement joins TRBV5-4 to TRBJ2-2; 7 nucleotides agree with TRBD2. Germline CDR1 SGHNT, CDR2 YYREEE (reference sequence). The CDR3 covers 16 residues. V lost 5 bases to trimming and J lost 5 bases; unmatched junction nucleotides: 12. CDR3 residues: CASSGTAGARTGELFF. DNA of the CDR3: TGTGCCAGCAGTGGGACCGCGGGAGCTCGAACCGGGGAGCTGTTTTTT.

The chain couples TRBV25-1 to TRBJ2-5; 11 bases align to TRBD2. Germline V gene lookup returns CDR1 MGHDK and CDR2 SYGVNS. Trimming removed 11 bases from V and 2 bases from J; junction bases left unmatched: 4. This CDR3 spans 13 amino acids. The DNA of the CDR3 is TGTGCCTCGACTAGCGGGGTACAAGAGACCCAGTACTTC. This gives the protein CASTSGVQETQYF.

The V gene is TRBV11-3, the J gene TRBJ2-7, with D maybe TRBD2 (5 bases). Trimming removed 2 bases from V and 6 bases from J, with 11 bases in between. Germline values: CDR1 SGHNT, CDR2 YENEEA. The CDR3 sequence is 13 residues long. The CDR3 reads CASSLTGEVEQYF. CDR3 DNA sequence: TGTGCCAGCAGCTTAACCGGGGAAGTCGAGCAGTACTTC. Supplemented by reference TRBV11-3 and TRBJ2-7, the full variable domain reads EAGVVQSPRYKIIEKKQPVAFWCNPISGHNTLYWYLQNLGQGPELLIRYENEEAVDDSQLPKDRFSAERLKGVDSTLKIQPAELGDSAVYLCASSLTGEVEQYFGPGTRLTVT.

Concerning this clone itself: The germline gene is not matched at one end of the junction; a read error may be the cause. The sample has other DNA sequences that encode this CDR3 too. The gene calls are TRBV6-5 and TRBJ1-6; unclear D gene. There are 14 residues in the CDR3. CDR1 and CDR2 from the germline V gene are MNHEY and SVGAGI. Here the CDR3 DNA reads TGTGCCAGCAGTGACGACATATTCAATTCGCCCCTCCACTTT. Its translation is CASSDDIFNSPLHF.

The J gene is TRBJ2-1, the V gene TRBV9; D unclear. Germline V gene sequence: CDR1 SGDLS, CDR2 YYNGEE. This CDR3 comprises 12 residues. V was shortened by 4 bases and J by 7 bases, with 9 bases between the two germline ends. The CDR3 DNA is TGTGCCAGCAGCCCTACCAGGAATGAGCAGTTCTTC. It specifies CASSPTRNEQFF.

The rearrangement uses TRBV28 and TRBJ2-3, with 10 bases identical to TRBD2. The CDR3 consists of 17 residues. V gave up 6 bases and J gave up 4 bases; unmatched junction bases: 13. The V gene's germline CDR1 is MDHEN and CDR2 SYDVKM. The CDR3 reads CASSSYLALAGADTQYF. As DNA, the CDR3 is TGTGCCAGCAGCTCGTACTTGGCTCTAGCGGGGGCAGATACGCAGTATTTT.

This clone was seen just once. The chain links TRBV7-9 to TRBJ2-1; 9 bases map to TRBD2. The germline gives CDR1 SEHNR, CDR2 FQNEAQ (reference sequence). This CDR3 is built from 14 residues. V was clipped by 7 bases and J by 2 bases; unmatched bases: 3. CDR3 protein: CASTSGDPYNEQFF. In DNA, the CDR3 is TGTGCCAGCACTAGCGGGGACCCCTACAATGAGCAGTTCTTC.

The rearrangement links TRBV29-1 to TRBJ1-2, with a possible D match to TRBD1 (5 bases). This CDR3 comprises 13 residues. CDR1 is SQVTM and CDR2 is ANQGSEA in the germline V gene. Trimming removed 3 bases from V and 8 bases from J, with 16 bases in between. In DNA, the CDR3 is TGCAGCGTTGAGGGGCAGAGCGCCGGAGGCTACACCTTC. This codes for CSVEGQSAGGYTF.

V and J are TRBV7-3 and TRBJ2-1; 8 bases line up with TRBD2. The germline gives CDR1 SGHTA, CDR2 FQGTGA. There are 16 residues in the CDR3. Germline trimming cut 4 bases from V and 4 bases from J; bases unmatched to any gene: 9. The chain's CDR3 is CASSSRGSGVYNEQFF. In DNA form, the CDR3 reads TGTGCCAGCAGCTCCCGGGGTAGCGGGGTGTACAATGAGCAGTTCTTC.

The count of this clone is one. The V call is TRBV6-6, the J call TRBJ1-1; D is possibly TRBD1 (5 bases). V shed 2 bases and J shed 4 bases, with 8 bases lying between them. The V gene's germline CDR1 is MNHNY and CDR2 SVGAGI (reference sequence). CDR3 size: 13 residues. The CDR3: CASSYRQGTEAFF. CDR3 DNA sequence: TGTGCCAGCAGTTACAGGCAGGGCACTGAAGCTTTCTTT.

This chain connects TRBV2 to TRBJ1-1; TRBD1 matches 7 bases. Per the germline V gene, CDR1 is SNHLY and CDR2 is FYNNEI. The length of the CDR3 is 15 residues. The V segment lost 6 bases and the J segment 0 bases; nucleotides outside the gene matches: 7. The CDR3 nucleotides read TGTGCCAGCAGCTTGTACAGGGGATTGAACACTGAAGCTTTCTTT. This codes for CASSLYRGLNTEAFF.

The gene calls are TRBV11-1 and TRBJ1-1, with TRBD1 identical over 8 bases. CDR3 size: 15 residues. J lost 1 base, V lost 6 bases, and 7 bases had no gene match. Germline-derived CDR1 and CDR2 are SGHAT and FQDESV (reference sequence). CDR3 protein: CASSPLGTGNTEAFF. The CDR3 DNA is TGTGCCAGCAGTCCCCTAGGGACAGGGAACACTGAAGCTTTCTTT.

The chain carries TRBV7-9 and TRBJ2-2; perhaps TRBD2 as D (7 bases). The CDR3 sequence is 16 residues long. Trimming pared 5 bases from V and 4 bases from J, leaving 17 bases between. Germline CDR1 is SEHNR and CDR2 is FQNEAQ (reference sequence). The CDR3 coding sequence is TGTGCCAGCAGCCAACTGGGGGGGCCGGGCACCGGGGAGCTGTTTTTT. It codes for CASSQLGGPGTGELFF.

J is TRBJ2-5 and V is TRBV19, with D possibly being TRBD1 (6 bases). The DNA end favors TRBJ2-7, so the J call may be wrong. Germline CDR1 reads LNHDA; CDR2 reads SQIVND (reference sequence). The CDR3 covers 13 residues. The CDR3 DNA follows: TGTGCCAGTTCAGGGGCCAGCTCCTACGAGCAGTACTTC. Translated: CASSGASSYEQYF.

V usage is TRBV19 and J usage is TRBJ2-3, with TRBD2 matching over 13 bases. CDR1 and CDR2 from the germline V gene are LNHDA and SQIVND (reference sequence). Germline trimming cut 5 bases from V and 5 bases from J; bases unmatched to any gene: 10. The CDR3 totals 17 residues. The CDR3 sequence: CASSPRLAGGSRDTQYF. In DNA, the CDR3 is TGTGCCAGTAGTCCCCGACTAGCGGGAGGATCCCGAGATACGCAGTATTTT.

The V and J genes are TRBV7-9 and TRBJ2-3; 9 nucleotides line up with TRBD2. The CDR3 is 18 residues long. Germline CDR1 reads SEHNR; CDR2 reads FQNEAQ (reference sequence). With 5 bases clipped from V and 1 base from J, the junction kept 13 bases outside the gene matches. DNA for the CDR3: TGTGCCAGCAGCGGCGGGACTATAGCGGGAGTACGCACAGATACGCAGTATTTT. It encodes CASSGGTIAGVRTDTQYF.

The chain couples TRBV6-5 to TRBJ2-2; tentatively, D is TRBD2 (6 bases). Germline lookup yields CDR1 MNHEY and CDR2 SVGAGI. There are 15 residues in the CDR3. V was pared by 6 bases and J by 0 bases, with 11 bases between. The CDR3 loop reads CASSWTTTNTGELFF. The DNA for the CDR3 is TGTGCCAGCAGCTGGACTACAACGAACACCGGGGAGCTGTTTTTT.

The genes are TRBV9 and TRBJ2-7, with D possibly matching TRBD2 (5 bases). The CDR3 runs 12 residues. The germline gives CDR1 SGDLS, CDR2 YYNGEE. V lost 3 bases and J lost 5, with 9 bases in between. The CDR3 bases are TGTGCCAGCAGCGGGGGAGAGAACGAGCAGTACTTC. This encodes CASSGGENEQYF.

The gene calls are TRBV7-9 and TRBJ1-1; the D gene is possibly TRBD1 (6 bases). The CDR3 loop spans 14 amino acids. In germline, CDR1 is SEHNR, CDR2 FQNEAQ (reference sequence). V was clipped by 5 bases and J by 6 bases, with 16 bases between them. The DNA for the CDR3 is TGTGCCAGCAGCCCCAGAACAGGGACCCCTGAAGCTTTCTTT. It codes for CASSPRTGTPEAFF.

V is TRBV9 and J is TRBJ1-1, with D unresolved. Trimming cost V 1 base and J 1 base, with 8 bases left between them. CDR1 and CDR2 from the germline V gene are SGDLS and YYNGEE. CDR3 length: 14 residues. The CDR3 bases are TGTGCCAGCAGCGTATTACGGGAGAACACTGAAGCTTTCTTT. This sequence encodes CASSVLRENTEAFF.

The V call is TRBV27, the J call TRBJ1-6, with TRBD1 matching 7 bases. V shed 4 bases, J shed 7 bases, and the junction held 7 bases outside the gene matches. The CDR3 is made up of 15 amino acids. In germline, CDR1 is MNHEY, CDR2 SMNVEV (reference sequence). The CDR3 loop reads CASSSQGRGNSPLHF. CDR3 in DNA: TGTGCCAGCAGTTCACAGGGCAGGGGGAATTCACCCCTCCACTTT.

The V call is TRBV27, the J call TRBJ1-2; no firm D call. CDR1 is MNHEY, CDR2 SMNVEV, per germline (reference sequence). The length of the CDR3 is 16 residues. The ends were cut back, 5 bases at V and 0 bases at J, with 16 bases in the middle. This chain's CDR3 is CASSRTAGWTNYGYTF. The CDR3 nucleotides read TGTGCCAGCAGTCGCACAGCCGGATGGACTAACTATGGCTACACCTTC.

A word on this clone: The junction shows a germline mismatch at one end, possibly a read error. The V gene is TRBV19, the J gene TRBJ2-4, with 9 bases identical to TRBD1. Germline assignment: CDR1 LNHDA and CDR2 SQIVND (reference sequence). The CDR3 length is 17 residues. CDR3 region: CASSISDRGRAKNSQYF. In DNA, the CDR3 is TGTGCCAGTAGTATATCCGACAGGGGGAGAGCCAAAAACAGTCAGTACTTC.

The chain recombines TRBV5-1 with TRBJ2-2; no firm D call. The V end was cut by 1 base, the J end by 1 base, with 8 bases between. The germline V gene encodes CDR1 SGHRS and CDR2 YFSETQ. This CDR3 has 15 residues. For the CDR3, the DNA is TGCGCCAGCAGCTTGTCGTTAGTGAACACCGGGGAGCTGTTTTTT. This translates into CASSLSLVNTGELFF.

The V and J genes are TRBV28 and TRBJ2-2, with 8 bases that match TRBD2. The length of the CDR3 is 17 residues. V shed 6 bases, J shed 0 bases, and the junction held 9 bases outside the gene matches. Per germline, CDR1 MDHEN and CDR2 SYDVKM. The DNA for the CDR3 is TGTGCCAGCAGCGACTTACCGGGACTAGCGAACACCGGGGAGCTGTTTTTT. Translating it yields CASSDLPGLANTGELFF.

This sequence joins TRBV28 and TRBJ1-2, with unresolved D. Germline V gives CDR1 MDHEN, CDR2 SYDVKM. V shed 7 bases and J shed 7 bases, with 16 bases lying between them. This CDR3 is built from 13 residues. This CDR3 is CASIFSKGGGYTF. Here the CDR3 DNA reads TGTGCCAGCATATTTTCCAAGGGAGGTGGCTACACCTTC.

About this clone: Additional DNA sequences in this sample encode the identical CDR3. The gene calls are TRBV10-3 and TRBJ2-7; TRBD1 aligns across 10 bases. Germline V CDR1 and CDR2: ENHRY, SYGVKD. V shed 8 bases and J 3 bases; nucleotides not matched to a gene: 4. The CDR3 is made up of 13 amino acids. The chain's CDR3 is CAISRDRGYEQYF. CDR3 coding DNA: TGTGCCATCTCTCGGGACAGGGGCTACGAGCAGTACTTC.

This chain connects TRBV7-3 to TRBJ1-1; 8 nucleotides agree with TRBD1. V lost 5 bases to trimming and J lost 11 bases; unmatched junction nucleotides: 10. CDR3 length: 13 amino acids. Germline CDR1 and CDR2: SGHTA and FQGTGA. CDR3: CASSGDRHSVAFF. The CDR3 DNA reads as TGTGCCAGCAGCGGGGACAGGCATTCGGTGGCTTTCTTT.

The rearrangement links TRBV2 to TRBJ1-3, with 8 nucleotides matching TRBD1. CDR1 and CDR2 (germline): SNHLY, FYNNEI. The ends lost 7 bases at V and 1 base at J; junction bases unmatched: 12. CDR3 length equals 17 residues. The CDR3 nucleotides read TGTGCCAGCACGCTTGAAATAACAGGGGGATCTGGAAACACCATATATTTT. It yields the protein CASTLEITGGSGNTIYF.